Here is one TCR beta chain with its context. The data are from a study of cytomegalovirus exposure and HLA in healthy donors. The CDR3 spans 15 residues. From germline, CDR1 is SEHNR and CDR2 FQNEAQ (reference sequence). With V trimmed by 5 bases and J by 2 bases, 8 bases remained unmatched. The study ran its PCR with 60 Vbeta and 13 Jbeta primers. Original handling: Later, 65 million to 90 million unique TCR beta chains were counted in an analysis, and some 11 million of them were shared. Clones were sequenced by immunoSEQ multiplex PCR, and TCRdb holds only the in-frame ones, with some missing. V, J and clone size reflect that table, while D and trimming were determined from the DNA. The sample records 150,000 or so clones, just under 75% being singletons.

The sample comprised PBMCs. This clonotype was sampled from a woman aged 18-29 years in good health and CMV-seronegative. The chain couples TRBV7-9 to TRBJ1-1; TRBD1 matches 7 bases. The CDR3 loop reads CASSPRQGTNTEAFF. For the CDR3, the DNA is TGTGCCAGCAGCCCCCGACAGGGAACAAACACTGAAGCTTTCTTT. Combining the CDR3 with reference TRBV7-9 and TRBJ1-1 gives the whole variable domain DTGVSQNPRHKITKRGQNVTFRCDPISEHNRLYWYRQTLGQGPEFLTYFQNEAQLEKSRLLSDRFSAERPKGSFSTLEIQRTEQGDSAMYLCASSPRQGTNTEAFFGQGTRLTVV.